The 3 T cell receptor beta chains in this list originate from one sample, sequenced in a study of blood T cell repertoires in COVID-19. Sequenced by immunoSEQ multiplex PCR; TCRdb stores in-frame clones only, minus some. The profile shows hundreds of thousands of clones, 85% of them singletons. The sequenced sample consisted of PBMCs or T cells enriched from blood (not recorded which). These receptor sequences come from a woman aged 45-65 years who had recovered from COVID-19.

The chain employs TRBV2 and TRBJ2-1, with TRBD2 as a possible D gene (5 bases). Germline CDR1 reads SNHLY; CDR2 reads FYNNEI. Trimming stripped 5 bases from V and 0 bases from J, with 11 bases between. CDR3 size: 15 residues. The CDR3 DNA is TGTGCCAGCAGTTCAGGACTTTCCTCCTACAATGAGCAGTTCTTC. Amino acids: CASSSGLSSYNEQFF.

The gene calls are TRBV5-4 and TRBJ1-3; D might be TRBD1 (5 bases). V was cut by 4 bases and J by 0 bases, with 11 bases left in between. There are 15 residues in the CDR3. Germline lookup yields CDR1 SGHNT and CDR2 YYREEE (reference sequence). As DNA, the CDR3 is TGTGCCAGCAGCAACTTCGACAGCTCTGGAAACACCATATATTTT. As protein: CASSNFDSSGNTIYF. Full variable domain (outside the CDR3, taken from reference TRBV5-4 and TRBJ1-3): ETGVTQSPTHLIKTRGQQVTLRCSSQSGHNTVSWYQQALGQGPQFIFQYYREEENGRGNFPPRFSGLQFPNYSSELNVNALELDDSALYLCASSNFDSSGNTIYFGEGSWLTVV.

This chain joins TRBV7-9 and TRBJ1-5; possible D gene TRBD1, 6 bases. CDR1 is SEHNR and CDR2 is FQNEAQ in the germline V gene (reference sequence). The germline V and J ends were trimmed by 1 base and 6 bases, with 16 bases remaining between them. The CDR3 is 16 residues long. The CDR3 bases are TGTGCCAGCAGCTTAGTTGGCAGGGGAGGGAGTCAGCCCCAGCATTTT. Its protein is CASSLVGRGGSQPQHF.